Listed below are T cell receptor beta chains from one sample, sequenced in a study of T cells in Graves' hyperthyroidism and ophthalmopathy. Using its own MiXCR run on the multiplex PCR reads, TCRdb lists one record per CDR3 protein. The top ten hold roughly 8.2% of the sample, which has just over 550,000 distinct CDR3 sequences, roughly 50% seen once. The specimen sequenced was peripheral blood or thyroid tissue (not recorded which). The receptors stem from a woman between 18 and 29 years old with Graves' hyperthyroidism. Both conserved end residues are part of each CDR3. The order of the fields is V gene, J gene, D gene, clone size, CDR3 protein, CDR3 DNA. A D gene is named only where the DNA matches it firmly. The listing skips clone size in some rows; elsewhere it reads once, few, many or a size class.

v_gene: TRBV2; j_gene: TRBJ2-5; d_gene: TRBD1; abundance: -; CDR3aa: CASRGQGRGTQYF; CDR3nt: TGTGCCAGCAGGGGACAGGGGCGAGGGACCCAGTACTTC
v_gene: TRBV10-2; j_gene: TRBJ2-7; d_gene: -; abundance: -; CDR3aa: CASSYGATSYEQYF; CDR3nt: TGTGCCAGCAGTTACGGGGCAACCAGCTACGAGCAGTACTTC
v_gene: TRBV10-3; j_gene: TRBJ2-7; d_gene: TRBD1; abundance: -; CDR3aa: CASSDGTGMTYEQYF; CDR3nt: TGTGCCAGCTCAGATGGGACAGGGATGACCTACGAGCAGTACTTC
v_gene: TRBV2; j_gene: TRBJ2-5; d_gene: TRBD2; abundance: -; CDR3aa: CASSPRTLAGGETQYF; CDR3nt: TGTGCCAGCTCACCGCGAACACTAGCGGGCGGTGAGACCCAGTACTTC
v_gene: TRBV7-2; j_gene: TRBJ1-5; d_gene: TRBD1; abundance: many; CDR3aa: CASSLPGGNQPQHF; CDR3nt: TGTGCCAGCAGCTTACCAGGGGGCAACCAGCCCCAGCATTTT
v_gene: TRBV7-9; j_gene: TRBJ2-5; d_gene: TRBD1; abundance: -; CDR3aa: CASSVQGGRETQYF; CDR3nt: TGTGCCAGCAGCGTACAGGGGGGCAGAGAGACCCAGTACTTC
v_gene: TRBV24-1; j_gene: TRBJ2-5; d_gene: -; abundance: many; CDR3aa: CATSEAGKQTQYF; CDR3nt: TGTGCCACCAGTGAGGCAGGGAAGCAGACCCAGTACTTC
v_gene: TRBV19; j_gene: TRBJ1-2; d_gene: -; abundance: -; CDR3aa: CASSPTVGRDNYGYTF; CDR3nt: TGTGCCAGTAGCCCGACGGTAGGGAGGGACAACTATGGCTACACCTTC
v_gene: TRBV7-9; j_gene: TRBJ2-7; d_gene: TRBD2; abundance: -; CDR3aa: CASGLADCEQYF; CDR3nt: TGTGCCAGCGGCCTAGCGGACTGCGAGCAGTACTTC
v_gene: TRBV20-1; j_gene: TRBJ2-7; d_gene: TRBD2; abundance: -; CDR3aa: CSAIGTSGSHEQYF; CDR3nt: TGCAGTGCTATAGGGACTAGCGGGTCCCACGAGCAGTACTTC
v_gene: TRBV20-1; j_gene: TRBJ1-2; d_gene: -; abundance: few; CDR3aa: CSARTGTRDGYTF; CDR3nt: TGCAGTGCTCGTACAGGGACACGAGACGGCTACACCTTC
v_gene: TRBV6-6; j_gene: TRBJ2-7; d_gene: -; abundance: -; CDR3aa: CASSRLGAGNEQYF; CDR3nt: TGTGCCAGCAGTCGGTTGGGGGCGGGCAACGAGCAGTACTTC
v_gene: TRBV2; j_gene: TRBJ1-6; d_gene: TRBD1; abundance: -; CDR3aa: CASSIRTGTNSPLHF; CDR3nt: TGTGCCAGCAGTATAAGGACAGGGACTAATTCACCCCTCCACTTT
v_gene: TRBV2; j_gene: TRBJ1-4; d_gene: -; abundance: many; CDR3aa: CATTGTGGEKLFF; CDR3nt: TGTGCCACAACCGGGACGGGCGGTGAAAAACTGTTTTTT
v_gene: TRBV7-6; j_gene: TRBJ2-7; d_gene: -; abundance: once; CDR3aa: CASSLIAGNGYEQYF; CDR3nt: TGTGCCAGCAGCTTGATTGCGGGAAACGGCTACGAGCAGTACTTC
v_gene: TRBV6-5; j_gene: TRBJ1-4; d_gene: -; abundance: -; CDR3aa: CASSRDGGKEKLFF; CDR3nt: TGTGCCAGCAGTAGGGACGGGGGAAAGGAAAAACTGTTTTTT
v_gene: TRBV7-9; j_gene: TRBJ2-7; d_gene: TRBD2; abundance: few; CDR3aa: CASIHPTSGREEQYF; CDR3nt: TGTGCCAGCATCCACCCGACTAGCGGGAGGGAAGAGCAGTACTTC
v_gene: TRBV29-1; j_gene: TRBJ2-2; d_gene: TRBD1; abundance: -; CDR3aa: CSVDQGQGAVTGELFF; CDR3nt: TGCAGCGTTGACCAGGGACAGGGGGCGGTCACCGGGGAGCTGTTTTTT
v_gene: TRBV12-3/TRBV12-4; j_gene: TRBJ2-7; d_gene: -; abundance: -; CDR3aa: CASSLTGGASYEQYF; CDR3nt: TGTGCCAGCAGTTTAACCGGGGGCGCGAGTTACGAGCAGTACTTC
v_gene: TRBV2; j_gene: TRBJ2-5; d_gene: TRBD1; abundance: -; CDR3aa: CARGTGETQYF; CDR3nt: TGTGCCAGGGGGACAGGCGAGACCCAGTACTTC
v_gene: TRBV7-8; j_gene: TRBJ1-1; d_gene: TRBD1; abundance: -; CDR3aa: CASSLGDRGSRGTEAFF; CDR3nt: TGTGCCAGCAGCTTAGGGGACAGGGGGAGCCGGGGCACTGAAGCTTTCTTT
v_gene: TRBV25-1; j_gene: TRBJ1-2; d_gene: -; abundance: -; CDR3aa: CATNYGYTF; CDR3nt: TGTGCCACTAACTATGGCTACACCTTC
v_gene: TRBV19; j_gene: TRBJ2-7; d_gene: -; abundance: -; CDR3aa: CASSKTSSTYEQYF; CDR3nt: TGTGCCAGTAGTAAAACTAGCAGTACCTACGAGCAGTACTTC
v_gene: TRBV2; j_gene: TRBJ2-5; d_gene: TRBD1; abundance: many; CDR3aa: CASRPGQGFTGF; CDR3nt: TGTGCCAGCAGACCGGGACAGGGTTTCACGGGGTTC
v_gene: TRBV20-1; j_gene: TRBJ2-7; d_gene: TRBD2; abundance: -; CDR3aa: CSAGTSGKYEQYF; CDR3nt: TGCAGTGCTGGGACTAGCGGGAAGTACGAGCAGTACTTC
v_gene: TRBV10-3; j_gene: TRBJ2-6; d_gene: -; abundance: once; CDR3aa: CATLGQGANVLTF; CDR3nt: TGTGCCACCCTCGGACAGGGGGCCAACGTCCTGACTTTC
v_gene: TRBV28; j_gene: TRBJ1-2; d_gene: TRBD1; abundance: -; CDR3aa: CASSYIGQGFYGYTF; CDR3nt: TGTGCCAGCAGTTACATAGGACAGGGCTTCTATGGCTACACCTTC
v_gene: TRBV29-1; j_gene: TRBJ2-3; d_gene: TRBD2; abundance: -; CDR3aa: CSVVSGGSTDTQYF; CDR3nt: TGCAGCGTCGTTAGCGGGGGAAGCACAGATACGCAGTATTTT
v_gene: TRBV7-8; j_gene: TRBJ2-7; d_gene: TRBD2; abundance: -; CDR3aa: CASSLAATSGDTYEQYF; CDR3nt: TGTGCCAGCAGCTTAGCAGCGACTAGCGGGGATACCTACGAGCAGTACTTC
v_gene: TRBV29-1; j_gene: TRBJ1-3; d_gene: TRBD1; abundance: -; CDR3aa: CSWRTGKSGNTIYF; CDR3nt: TGCAGCTGGCGGACAGGGAAATCTGGAAACACCATATATTTT
v_gene: TRBV5-1; j_gene: TRBJ1-1; d_gene: -; abundance: few; CDR3aa: CASSSYQGTDTEAFF; CDR3nt: TGCGCCAGCAGCTCTTATCAGGGAACCGACACTGAAGCTTTCTTT
v_gene: TRBV7-9; j_gene: TRBJ2-5; d_gene: -; abundance: few; CDR3aa: CASSFVQGETQYF; CDR3nt: TGTGCCAGCAGCTTTGTTCAGGGGGAGACCCAGTACTTC
v_gene: TRBV9; j_gene: TRBJ1-4; d_gene: TRBD1; abundance: -; CDR3aa: CASRSIRDSEKLFF; CDR3nt: TGTGCCAGCAGATCCATCCGGGACAGTGAAAAACTGTTTTTT
v_gene: TRBV6-4; j_gene: TRBJ1-6; d_gene: TRBD1; abundance: -; CDR3aa: CASSDPRTGGVSPLHF; CDR3nt: TGTGCCAGCAGTGACCCCCGGACAGGGGGCGTGTCACCCCTCCACTTT
v_gene: TRBV20-1; j_gene: TRBJ2-5; d_gene: -; abundance: many; CDR3aa: CSARWSAQAQETQYF; CDR3nt: TGCAGTGCTAGATGGTCCGCACAGGCACAAGAGACCCAGTACTTC
v_gene: TRBV11-1; j_gene: TRBJ2-2; d_gene: -; abundance: few; CDR3aa: CASTGRVSSMNTGELFF; CDR3nt: TGTGCCAGCACGGGTCGGGTGAGCTCTATGAACACCGGGGAGCTGTTTTTT
v_gene: TRBV25-1; j_gene: TRBJ1-5; d_gene: -; abundance: -; CDR3aa: CASGLVGQPQHF; CDR3nt: TGTGCTAGTGGTTTGGTTGGTCAGCCCCAGCATTTT
v_gene: TRBV24-1; j_gene: TRBJ2-1; d_gene: TRBD2; abundance: -; CDR3aa: CATSDLSGSYNEQFF; CDR3nt: TGTGCCACCAGTGATCTCAGCGGGAGCTACAATGAGCAGTTCTTC
v_gene: TRBV10-3; j_gene: TRBJ2-2; d_gene: -; abundance: -; CDR3aa: CAISELGTTYDTGELFF; CDR3nt: TGTGCCATCAGTGAGTTGGGGACAACGTATGACACCGGGGAGCTGTTTTTT
v_gene: TRBV12-3/TRBV12-4; j_gene: TRBJ1-1; d_gene: -; abundance: -; CDR3aa: CASRVGGTEAFF; CDR3nt: TGTGCCAGCAGAGTTGGGGGGACTGAAGCTTTCTTT
v_gene: TRBV24-1; j_gene: TRBJ1-1; d_gene: -; abundance: many; CDR3aa: CATSEQPGTEAFF; CDR3nt: TGTGCCACCAGTGAACAGCCGGGCACTGAAGCTTTCTTT
v_gene: TRBV29-1; j_gene: TRBJ1-1; d_gene: -; abundance: -; CDR3aa: CSGRGPNTGGSAFF; CDR3nt: TGCAGCGGCAGGGGCCCGAACACCGGGGGATCGGCTTTCTTT
v_gene: TRBV2; j_gene: TRBJ1-1; d_gene: -; abundance: -; CDR3aa: CASNQPSAVSNTEAFF; CDR3nt: TGTGCCAGCAACCAACCATCGGCGGTTAGCAACACTGAAGCTTTCTTT
v_gene: TRBV2; j_gene: TRBJ1-1; d_gene: TRBD1; abundance: few; CDR3aa: CASRRNRAGQINTEAFF; CDR3nt: TGTGCCAGCAGGCGAAATAGGGCGGGACAGATTAACACTGAAGCTTTCTTT
v_gene: TRBV7-9; j_gene: TRBJ1-4; d_gene: -; abundance: many; CDR3aa: CASSLVGTNEKLFF; CDR3nt: TGTGCCAGCAGCTTAGTTGGAACTAATGAAAAACTGTTTTTT
v_gene: TRBV14; j_gene: TRBJ1-3; d_gene: TRBD1; abundance: -; CDR3aa: CASSRTGASSGNTIYF; CDR3nt: TGTGCCAGCAGCCGGACAGGGGCTAGTTCTGGAAACACCATATATTTT
v_gene: TRBV20-1; j_gene: TRBJ1-2; d_gene: TRBD1; abundance: -; CDR3aa: CSARGQGTGYYGYTF; CDR3nt: TGCAGTGCTAGAGGTCAGGGGACAGGGTACTATGGCTACACCTTC
v_gene: TRBV2; j_gene: TRBJ1-5; d_gene: -; abundance: -; CDR3aa: CASSLEGLGDQPQHF; CDR3nt: TGTGCCAGCAGTTTAGAAGGCTTAGGGGATCAGCCCCAGCATTTT
v_gene: TRBV25-1; j_gene: TRBJ1-2; d_gene: -; abundance: once; CDR3aa: CASQDGGRSFGYTF; CDR3nt: TGTGCCAGCCAAGATGGGGGGCGTAGCTTTGGCTACACCTTC
v_gene: TRBV16; j_gene: TRBJ1-1; d_gene: TRBD1; abundance: -; CDR3aa: CASSRGGGQGASLNTEAFF; CDR3nt: TGTGCCAGCAGCCGGGGAGGGGGACAGGGGGCCTCCCTGAACACTGAAGCTTTCTTT
v_gene: TRBV12-3/TRBV12-4; j_gene: TRBJ2-7; d_gene: TRBD1; abundance: -; CDR3aa: CASSQTRNRGNDEQYF; CDR3nt: TGTGCCAGCAGTCAGACGAGGAACAGGGGGAATGACGAGCAGTACTTC